This T cell receptor beta chain was sequenced during a study of long-term antiretroviral therapy in people with HIV. The study, taken as a whole, reports: Collection of the blood took place between the mid-2000s and the late 2010s. The ART regimens in use then may have been less effective than current ones. Relative to control repertoires, HIV repertoires exhibited narrower CDR3 length ranges.

Every sample had roughly 0.9-10 million cryopreserved PBMC in it before DNA extraction. V shed 4 bases, J shed 4 bases, and the junction held 6 bases outside the gene matches. Germline V gene lookup returns CDR1 MNHEY and CDR2 SMNVEV (reference sequence). The CDR3 is 14 residues long. The libraries were made with immunoSEQ v3.0 at survey level. Sequencing efforts were directed toward roughly 35,000-50,000 T-cell genomes per sample. Profiling relied on immunoSEQ multiplex PCR, and the TCRdb table lists in-frame clones only, not all of them. The sample lists 25,000 to 30,000 clones, 86% occurring once. On this clone: As yet, its antigen is unknown.

The sequences come from unsorted PBMCs, collected 0.8 years after starting antiretroviral therapy. J is TRBJ2-7 and V is TRBV27; 8 bases map to TRBD1. This TCR was sampled from a woman in her twenties or thirties with HIV. The CDR3 bases are TGTGCCAGCAGTTCCCCGGACAGGGAGTACGAGCAGTACTTC. Its translation: CASSSPDREYEQYF.